This TCR beta chain was sequenced for a study of response to subunit inactivated influenza vaccine. TCRdb fed the RT-PCR reads into MiXCR, producing one record per CDR3 protein. This table has about 650,000 distinct CDR3 sequences, 12% to 15% appearing once. This clonotype was observed many times. V shed 0 bases and J shed 4 bases, with 13 bases lying between them. The CDR3 extends over 17 amino acids. The V gene's germline CDR1 is LGHNA and CDR2 YNFKEQ. The origin of this receptor is a man in his fifties who received an inactivated influenza vaccine. Sequences were derived from PBMCs from blood, sampled less than 15 days before vaccination. The chain joins TRBV4-2 to TRBJ1-6; tentative D call: TRBD1 (6 bases). CDR3 in amino acids: CASSQEGGQLYNSPLHF. In DNA form, the CDR3 reads TGTGCCAGCAGCCAAGAGGGAGGACAGCTTTATAATTCACCCCTCCACTTT.